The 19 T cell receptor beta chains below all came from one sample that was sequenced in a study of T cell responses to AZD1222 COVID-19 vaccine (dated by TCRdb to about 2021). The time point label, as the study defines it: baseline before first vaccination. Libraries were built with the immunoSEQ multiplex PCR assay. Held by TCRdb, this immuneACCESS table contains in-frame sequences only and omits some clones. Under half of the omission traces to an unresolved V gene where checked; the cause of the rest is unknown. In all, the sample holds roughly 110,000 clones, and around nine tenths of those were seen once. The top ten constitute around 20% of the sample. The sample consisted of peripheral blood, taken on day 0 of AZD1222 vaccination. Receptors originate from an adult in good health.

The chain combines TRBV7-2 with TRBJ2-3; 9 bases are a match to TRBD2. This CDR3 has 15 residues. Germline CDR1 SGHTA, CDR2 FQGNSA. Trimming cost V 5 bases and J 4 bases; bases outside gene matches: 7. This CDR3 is CASSRGGAQADTQYF. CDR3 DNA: TGTGCCAGCAGCCGCGGGGGGGCACAGGCAGATACGCAGTATTTT.

CDR3 nucleotide sequence: TGTGCCAGCAGCCAGCCAGGGGGCTCGGTGACCCAGTACTTC. Its protein product is CASSQPGGSVTQYF. The chain carries TRBV3-1 (or the pseudogene TRBV3-2) and TRBJ2-5, with TRBD1 matching over 8 bases. CDR1 and CDR2 (germline): LGHDT, YNNKEL (reference sequence). With 3 bases clipped from V and 7 bases from J, the junction kept 7 bases outside the gene matches. CDR3 length: 14 amino acids.

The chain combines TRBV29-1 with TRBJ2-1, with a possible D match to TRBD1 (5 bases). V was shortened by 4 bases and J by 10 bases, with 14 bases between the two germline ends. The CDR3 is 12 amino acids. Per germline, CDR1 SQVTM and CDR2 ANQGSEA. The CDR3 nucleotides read TGCAGCGTTGCGAAAGGGGCGCTCGAGCAGTTCTTC. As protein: CSVAKGALEQFF.

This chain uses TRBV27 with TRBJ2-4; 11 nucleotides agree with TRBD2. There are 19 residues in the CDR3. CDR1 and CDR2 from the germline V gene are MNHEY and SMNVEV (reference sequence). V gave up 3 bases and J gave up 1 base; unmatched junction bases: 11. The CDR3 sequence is CASSFTAPTSGGAKNIQYF. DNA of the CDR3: TGTGCCAGCAGTTTTACAGCCCCCACTAGCGGGGGCGCCAAAAACATTCAGTACTTC.

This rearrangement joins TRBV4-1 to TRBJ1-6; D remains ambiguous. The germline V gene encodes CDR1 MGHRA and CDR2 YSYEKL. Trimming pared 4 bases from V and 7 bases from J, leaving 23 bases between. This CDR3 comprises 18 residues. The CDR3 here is CASSPFGLRQMGNSPLHF. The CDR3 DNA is TGCGCCAGCAGCCCGTTTGGACTACGGCAGATGGGGAATTCACCCCTCCACTTT.

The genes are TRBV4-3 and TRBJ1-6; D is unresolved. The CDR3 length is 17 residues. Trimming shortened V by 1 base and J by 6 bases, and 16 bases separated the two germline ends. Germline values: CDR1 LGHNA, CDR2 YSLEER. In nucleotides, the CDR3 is TGCGCCAGCAGCCAAGCGTTAAGGAGGGTTGGTAATTCACCCCTCCACTTT. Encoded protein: CASSQALRRVGNSPLHF.

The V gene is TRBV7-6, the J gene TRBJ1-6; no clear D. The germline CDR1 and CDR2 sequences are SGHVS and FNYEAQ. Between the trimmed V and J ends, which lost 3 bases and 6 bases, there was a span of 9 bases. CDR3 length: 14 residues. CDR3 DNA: TGTGCCAGCAGCTTTTCATCGACTAATTCACCCCTCCACTTT. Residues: CASSFSSTNSPLHF.

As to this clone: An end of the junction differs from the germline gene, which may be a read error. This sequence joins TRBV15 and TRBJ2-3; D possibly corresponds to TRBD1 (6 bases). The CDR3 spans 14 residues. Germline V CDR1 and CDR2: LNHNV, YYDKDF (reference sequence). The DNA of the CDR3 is TGTGCCACAAGCACCAGGGGCAGCACAGATACGCAGTATTTT. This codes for CATSTRGSTDTQYF. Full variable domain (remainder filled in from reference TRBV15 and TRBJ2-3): DAMVIQNPRYQVTQFGKPVTLSCSQTLNHNVMYWYQQKSSQAPKLLFHYYDKDFNNEADTPDNFQSRRPNTSFCFLDIRSPGLGDTAMYLCATSTRGSTDTQYFGPGTRLTVL.

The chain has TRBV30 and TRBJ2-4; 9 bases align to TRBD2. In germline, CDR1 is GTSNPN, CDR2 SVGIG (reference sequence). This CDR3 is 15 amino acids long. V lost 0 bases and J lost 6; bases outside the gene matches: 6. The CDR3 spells CAWSVGGGAVNIQYF. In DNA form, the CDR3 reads TGTGCCTGGAGTGTCGGCGGGGGGGCTGTAAACATTCAGTACTTC. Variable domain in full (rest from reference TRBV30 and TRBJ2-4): SQTIHQWPATLVQPVGSPLSLECTVEGTSNPNLYWYRQAAGRGLQLLFYSVGIGQISSEVPQNLSASRPQDRQFILSSKKLLLSDSGFYLCAWSVGGGAVNIQYFGAGTRLSVL.

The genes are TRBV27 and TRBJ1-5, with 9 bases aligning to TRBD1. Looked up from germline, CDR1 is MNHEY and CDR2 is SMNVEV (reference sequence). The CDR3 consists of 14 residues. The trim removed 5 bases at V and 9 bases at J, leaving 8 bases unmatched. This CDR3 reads CASSPGTGFGPQHF. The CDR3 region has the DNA TGTGCCAGCAGTCCCGGGACAGGGTTCGGGCCCCAGCATTTT.

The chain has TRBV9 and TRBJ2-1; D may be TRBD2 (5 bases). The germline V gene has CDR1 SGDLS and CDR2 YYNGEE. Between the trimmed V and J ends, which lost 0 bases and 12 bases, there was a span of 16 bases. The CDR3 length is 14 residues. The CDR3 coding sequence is TGTGCCAGCAGCGTAGCTCCAGAACTAGATGGGCAGTTCTTC. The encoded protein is CASSVAPELDGQFF. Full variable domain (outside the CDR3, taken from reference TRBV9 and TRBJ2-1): DSGVTQTPKHLITATGQRVTLRCSPRSGDLSVYWYQQSLDQGLQFLIQYYNGEERAKGNILERFSAQQFPDLHSELNLSSLELGDSALYFCASSVAPELDGQFFGPGTRLTVL.

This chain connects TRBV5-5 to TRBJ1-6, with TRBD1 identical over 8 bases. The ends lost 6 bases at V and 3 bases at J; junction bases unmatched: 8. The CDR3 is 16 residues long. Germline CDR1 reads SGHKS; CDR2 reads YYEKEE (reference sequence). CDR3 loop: CASTRQGTFYNSPLHF. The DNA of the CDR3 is TGTGCCAGCACTAGACAGGGGACCTTCTATAATTCACCCCTCCACTTT. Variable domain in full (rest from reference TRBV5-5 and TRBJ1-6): DAGVTQSPTHLIKTRGQQVTLRCSPISGHKSVSWYQQVLGQGPQFIFQYYEKEERGRGNFPDRFSARQFPNYSSELNVNALLLGDSALYLCASTRQGTFYNSPLHFGNGTRLTVT.

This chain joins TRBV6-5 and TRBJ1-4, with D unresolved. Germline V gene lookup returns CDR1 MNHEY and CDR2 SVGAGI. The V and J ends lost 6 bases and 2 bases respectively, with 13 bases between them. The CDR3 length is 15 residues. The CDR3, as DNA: TGTGCCAGCAGGACCATTGTTCTGACTAATGAAAAACTGTTTTTT. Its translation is CASRTIVLTNEKLFF.

CDR3 sequence (DNA): TGCGCCAGCAGCCAAGATCTCCAGGGCGCCGGGGAGCTGTTTTTT. Its translation: CASSQDLQGAGELFF. This chain connects TRBV4-3 to TRBJ2-2; possibly TRBD1 for D (5 bases). The CDR3 has 15 amino acids. The germline V gene has CDR1 LGHNA and CDR2 YSLEER. V was cut by 0 bases and J by 6 bases, with 11 bases left in between.

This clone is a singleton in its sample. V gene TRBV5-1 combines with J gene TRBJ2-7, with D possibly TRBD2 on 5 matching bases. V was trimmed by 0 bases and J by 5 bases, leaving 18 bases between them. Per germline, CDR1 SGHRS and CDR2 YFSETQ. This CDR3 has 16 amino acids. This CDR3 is CASSLEPTRTDDEQYF. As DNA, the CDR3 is TGCGCCAGCAGCTTGGAACCCACTAGGACGGATGACGAGCAGTACTTC.

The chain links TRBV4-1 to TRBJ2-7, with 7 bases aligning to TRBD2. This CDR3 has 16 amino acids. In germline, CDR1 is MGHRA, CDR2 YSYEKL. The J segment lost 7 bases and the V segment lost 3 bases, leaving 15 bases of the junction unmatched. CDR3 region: CASSQFPQGLTTEQYF. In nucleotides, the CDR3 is TGCGCCAGCAGCCAGTTTCCCCAGGGACTAACTACGGAGCAGTACTTC.

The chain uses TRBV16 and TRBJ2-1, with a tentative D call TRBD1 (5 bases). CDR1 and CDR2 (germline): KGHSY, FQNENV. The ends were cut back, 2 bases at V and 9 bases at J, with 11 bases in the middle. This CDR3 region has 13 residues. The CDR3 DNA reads TGTGCCAGCAGCCAAGCAAGGGGTGGTGAGCAGTTCTTC. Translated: CASSQARGGEQFF. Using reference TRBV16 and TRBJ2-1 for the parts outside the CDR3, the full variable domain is GEEVAQTPKHLVRGEGQKAKLYCAPIKGHSYVFWYQQVLKNEFKFLISFQNENVFDETGMPKERFSAKCLPNSPCSLEIQATKLEDSAVYFCASSQARGGEQFFGPGTRLTVL.

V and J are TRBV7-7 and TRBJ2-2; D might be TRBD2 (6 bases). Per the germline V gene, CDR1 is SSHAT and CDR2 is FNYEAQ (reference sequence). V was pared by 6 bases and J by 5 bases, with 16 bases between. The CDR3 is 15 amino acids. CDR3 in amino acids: CASSSRRVGTGELFF. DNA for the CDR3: TGTGCCAGCAGTTCACGGAGGGTCGGGACCGGGGAGCTGTTTTTT.

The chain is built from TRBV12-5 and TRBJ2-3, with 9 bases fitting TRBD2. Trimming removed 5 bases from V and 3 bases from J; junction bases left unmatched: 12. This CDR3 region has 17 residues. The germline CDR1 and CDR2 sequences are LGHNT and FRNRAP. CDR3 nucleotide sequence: TGTGCTAGTGGTCCCGGCCGGCGGGGGGGAGCGACAGATACGCAGTATTTT. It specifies CASGPGRRGGATDTQYF.